Each of the 22 T cell receptor beta chains below was sequenced from the same sample in a study of blood T cell repertoires in COVID-19. Assay: immunoSEQ multiplex PCR; the TCRdb copy retains only in-frame clones and omits some. Of approximately 390,000 clones listed, around nine tenths are singletons. The specimen sequenced was PBMCs or T cells enriched from blood (not recorded which). The source is a woman between 45 and 65 years old who had recovered from COVID-19.

The chain joins TRBV2 to TRBJ1-2; no clear D gene. Germline CDR1 and CDR2: SNHLY and FYNNEI. The V end lost 2 bases, the J end lost 6 bases, and 4 bases lay between the germline ends. This CDR3 region has 11 residues. This CDR3 is CASSEPNGYTF. In nucleotides, the CDR3 is TGTGCCAGCAGTGAACCTAATGGCTACACCTTC.

This sequence joins TRBV4-1 and TRBJ1-1, with D possibly being TRBD1 (5 bases). Germline assignment: CDR1 MGHRA and CDR2 YSYEKL. The CDR3 totals 14 residues. V was clipped by 0 bases and J by 3 bases, with 8 bases between them. CDR3 loop: CASSQDRADTEAFF. DNA for the CDR3: TGCGCCAGCAGCCAAGACAGGGCGGACACTGAAGCTTTCTTT.

The rearrangement uses TRBV11-2 and TRBJ2-7, with D perhaps matching TRBD1 (6 bases). The CDR3 consists of 14 residues. Germline V CDR1 and CDR2: SGHAT, FQNNGV. With 8 bases removed from V and 5 bases from J, the gap between germline ends came to 19 bases. The CDR3 DNA reads TGTGCCAGCGGGGGAACAGGGATCATCAACGAGCAGTACTTC. This gives the protein CASGGTGIINEQYF.

This chain joins TRBV27 and TRBJ1-5, with D possibly being TRBD1 (6 bases). V lost 5 bases and J lost 4, with 12 bases in between. The germline V gene has CDR1 MNHEY and CDR2 SMNVEV (reference sequence). The CDR3 sequence is 14 residues long. The DNA for the CDR3 is TGTGCCAGCAGTCCCACAGGGTTAAATCAGCCCCAGCATTTT. Translated: CASSPTGLNQPQHF.

This sequence joins TRBV5-4 and TRBJ1-2, with D possibly being TRBD1 (5 bases). The CDR3 runs 13 residues. The V end was cut by 1 base, the J end by 8 bases, with 12 bases between. CDR1 is SGHNT and CDR2 is YYREEE in the germline V gene (reference sequence). CDR3 loop: CASSLSGAGGYTF. CDR3 coding DNA: TGTGCCAGCAGCTTGAGCGGGGCTGGAGGCTACACCTTC.

This chain joins TRBV3-1 (or the pseudogene TRBV3-2) and TRBJ1-1, with D maybe TRBD1 (6 bases). The CDR3 length is 16 residues. Per the germline V gene, CDR1 is LGHDT and CDR2 is YNNKEL (reference sequence). With 2 bases removed from V and 3 bases from J, the gap between germline ends came to 16 bases. CDR3 sequence: CASSQFPAAGDTEAFF. In DNA form, the CDR3 reads TGTGCCAGCAGCCAATTCCCCGCGGCAGGGGACACTGAAGCTTTCTTT.

This clone was observed once. V and J are TRBV19 and TRBJ2-7, with 9 bases aligning to TRBD1. The CDR3 runs 14 residues. Germline V gene data show CDR1 as LNHDA and CDR2 as SQIVND (reference sequence). With 10 bases clipped from V and 0 bases from J, the junction kept 7 bases outside the gene matches. The CDR3 sequence is CATRRGQGSYEQYF. The CDR3 bases are TGTGCCACCAGAAGGGGACAGGGCTCCTACGAGCAGTACTTC.

V usage is TRBV10-3 and J usage is TRBJ1-1; maybe TRBD1 (6 bases). V lost 2 bases and J 5 bases, leaving 15 bases between the germline ends. CDR3 length: 15 residues. Germline CDR1 and CDR2: ENHRY and SYGVKD. The CDR3: CAISEPPGVGTEAFF. In DNA, the CDR3 is TGTGCCATCAGTGAGCCCCCAGGGGTAGGAACTGAAGCTTTCTTT.

This chain links TRBV19 with TRBJ2-5; weak D call: TRBD2 (5 bases). Germline loops: CDR1 LNHDA, CDR2 SQIVND (reference sequence). The CDR3 has 13 amino acids. V lost 6 bases and J lost 7, with 15 bases in between. The CDR3 DNA follows: TGTGCCAGTAGCGACGGGAACCGGGGGACCCAGTACTTC. Amino acids: CASSDGNRGTQYF.

The genes are TRBV6-5 and TRBJ2-1; the match to TRBD1 covers 7 bases. There are 11 residues in the CDR3. Germline V CDR1 and CDR2: MNHEY, SVGAGI. V lost 6 bases to trimming and J lost 15 bases; unmatched junction nucleotides: 8. In nucleotides, the CDR3 is TGTGCCAGCAGCGACGGGGACAGTTGGTTCTTC. It specifies CASSDGDSWFF.

The V call is TRBV2, the J call TRBJ2-7; D gene uncertain. The germline gives CDR1 SNHLY, CDR2 FYNNEI. The CDR3 totals 14 residues. Trimming pared 0 bases from V and 2 bases from J, leaving 8 bases between. CDR3 residues: CASSEAAQAYEQYF. The CDR3 bases are TGTGCCAGCAGTGAAGCTGCTCAGGCCTACGAGCAGTACTTC.

The rearrangement links TRBV2 to TRBJ1-5, with 8 bases lining up with TRBD1. This CDR3 is 15 amino acids long. J was trimmed by 4 bases and V by 6 bases; bases with no gene match: 8. Germline CDR1 SNHLY, CDR2 FYNNEI. The CDR3 coding sequence is TGTGCCAGCAGCGGGGGTAGGACAGGGAATCAGCCCCAGCATTTT. Its translation: CASSGGRTGNQPQHF.

The V and J genes are TRBV5-1 and TRBJ1-6; 8 nucleotides line up with TRBD1. The CDR3 sequence is 14 residues long. Looked up from germline, CDR1 is SGHRS and CDR2 is YFSETQ. With V trimmed by 5 bases and J by 5 bases, 3 bases remained unmatched. The CDR3 protein is CASRLQGDNSPLHF. In DNA form, the CDR3 reads TGCGCCAGCAGGTTACAGGGGGATAATTCACCCCTCCACTTT.

V is TRBV11-2 and J is TRBJ2-7; 7 nucleotides match TRBD1. From germline, CDR1 is SGHAT and CDR2 FQNNGV. The CDR3 totals 15 residues. V lost 3 bases, J lost 5 bases, and 10 bases stayed unmatched. The CDR3 here is CASSFSHRGGNEQYF. The CDR3 DNA follows: TGTGCCAGCAGCTTTAGCCACAGGGGTGGGAACGAGCAGTACTTC.

The gene calls are TRBV10-3 and TRBJ1-2; 12 nucleotides match TRBD1. This CDR3 spans 18 amino acids. The junction had 20 bases not matched to a gene; V was cut back by 7 bases and J by 8 bases. Germline-derived CDR1 and CDR2 are ENHRY and SYGVKD. The CDR3 loop is CAITKSGTGGVEVRGYTF. Written as DNA, the CDR3 is TGTGCCATCACCAAATCCGGGACAGGGGGCGTCGAGGTCCGCGGCTACACCTTC.

J is TRBJ1-4 and V is TRBV27; 9 nucleotides agree with TRBD1. CDR1 is MNHEY, CDR2 SMNVEV, per germline (reference sequence). J lost 4 bases, V lost 6 bases, and 3 bases had no gene match. The CDR3 spans 14 residues. This CDR3 is CASSGTGNNEKLFF. Written as DNA, the CDR3 is TGTGCCAGCAGCGGGACAGGGAATAATGAAAAACTGTTTTTT.

This chain uses TRBV6-2 or TRBV6-3 with TRBJ2-7; 7 bases agree with TRBD2. This CDR3 comprises 21 residues. Per the germline V gene, CDR1 is MNHEY and CDR2 is SVGEGT. V shed 0 bases and J 5 bases; nucleotides not matched to a gene: 25. The CDR3 DNA sequence: TGTGCCAGCAGTTACTCCCCTCTCTCCGGGGGGACGGGGACTGGCTACCACGAGCAGTACTTC. Translating gives CASSYSPLSGGTGTGYHEQYF.

This sequence joins TRBV11-2 and TRBJ2-2; 10 positions match TRBD2. Germline V gene lookup returns CDR1 SGHAT and CDR2 FQNNGV. This CDR3 comprises 19 residues. The V gene end was trimmed by 0 bases and the J gene end by 5 bases; junction bases not matched to a gene: 12. The CDR3 DNA reads TGTGCCAGCAGCTTAGATCCTGTCCCACTAGCGGGGAAAACCGGGGAGCTGTTTTTT. Its translation: CASSLDPVPLAGKTGELFF.

CDR3 sequence reads: CASSPRLANGELFF. The CDR3, as DNA: TGTGCCAGCAGCCCGAGACTAGCGAACGGGGAGCTGTTTTTT. The chain recombines TRBV7-2 with TRBJ2-2, with 8 nucleotides matching TRBD2. There are 14 residues in the CDR3. The junction had 6 bases not matched to a gene; V was cut back by 5 bases and J by 7 bases. Germline loops: CDR1 SGHTA, CDR2 FQGNSA.

The gene calls are TRBV12-3 or TRBV12-4 and TRBJ1-1; 7 bases match TRBD1. There are 13 residues in the CDR3. J lost 5 bases, V lost 8 bases, and 8 bases had no gene match. The CDR3 is CASGGQLRTEAFF. The CDR3 bases are TGTGCCAGCGGGGGACAGCTGAGGACTGAAGCTTTCTTT.

About this clone: The identical CDR3 is also encoded by other nucleotide sequences in the sample. J is TRBJ2-7 and V is TRBV12-3 or TRBV12-4; D gene uncertain. V was shortened by 6 bases and J by 3 bases, with 9 bases between the two germline ends. This CDR3 has 12 amino acids. The CDR3: CASSPNSYEQYF. DNA for the CDR3: TGTGCCAGCAGCCCCAACAGCTACGAGCAGTACTTC.

This chain joins TRBV5-4 and TRBJ1-1, with D uncertain. V lost 4 bases, J lost 10 bases, and 14 bases lay in between. Germline CDR1 reads SGHNT; CDR2 reads YYREEE (reference sequence). There are 12 residues in the CDR3. The CDR3 bases are TGTGCCAGCAGCCCTGGAGTGCTTCCAGCTTTCTTT. Translation gives CASSPGVLPAFF.